Each of the 31 T cell receptor beta chains below was sequenced from the same sample in a study of T cells after yellow fever vaccination. TCRdb re-analysed the 5' RACE reads in MiXCR, keeping a single row per CDR3 protein. Here the sample spans hundreds of thousands of distinct CDR3 sequences, approximately 13% being singletons. This specimen consisted of PBMCs, obtained on the day of the yellow fever booster vaccination. The receptors here all came from a man aged 25 to 40 who received the YFV17D yellow fever vaccine.

This clonotype was seen many times. This chain joins TRBV5-1 and TRBJ2-1; the match to TRBD2 covers 9 bases. The trim removed 3 bases at V and 7 bases at J, leaving 11 bases unmatched. CDR3 length equals 16 residues. CDR1 SGHRS and CDR2 YFSETQ come from the germline V gene. This CDR3 reads CASSYPGLAGSNEQFF. The CDR3 DNA follows: TGCGCCAGCAGCTACCCAGGCCTAGCGGGATCGAATGAGCAGTTCTTC. Filled out from reference TRBV5-1 and TRBJ2-1, the complete variable domain reads KAGVTQTPRYLIKTRGQQVTLSCSPISGHRSVSWYQQTPGQGLQFLFEYFSETQRNKGNFPGRFSGRQFSNSRSEMNVSTLELGDSALYLCASSYPGLAGSNEQFFGPGTRLTVL.

This clonotype was found many times. This chain links TRBV6-1 with TRBJ2-5, with 10 bases identical to TRBD2. CDR1 is MNHNS, CDR2 SASEGT, per germline. The CDR3 spans 16 residues. J lost 5 bases, V lost 6 bases, and 12 bases had no gene match. CDR3 bases: TGTGCCAGCAGCCTTGGAACTAGCGGGATAGGGGAGACCCAGTACTTC. Amino acids: CASSLGTSGIGETQYF.

In its sample, this clonotype was seen a few times. V gene TRBV27 combines with J gene TRBJ1-6; possibly TRBD1 for D (6 bases). This CDR3 is built from 16 residues. V lost 4 bases, J lost 6 bases, and 16 bases lay in between. The germline V gene encodes CDR1 MNHEY and CDR2 SMNVEV (reference sequence). The CDR3 DNA reads as TGTGCCAGCAGTTCCCCCTGGGGGGCGAGTAATTCACCCCTCCACTTT. It encodes CASSSPWGASNSPLHF.

The J gene is TRBJ2-5, the V gene TRBV7-2; TRBD1 agrees at 9 bases. CDR1 SGHTA and CDR2 FQGNSA come from the germline V gene. The CDR3 has 13 amino acids. The ends lost 3 bases at V and 7 bases at J; junction bases unmatched: 3. CDR3 nucleotides: TGTGCCAGCAGCTTTGGGACAGGGACGACCCAGTACTTC. Its translation: CASSFGTGTTQYF.

The chain has TRBV14 and TRBJ2-1; D possibly corresponds to TRBD2 (6 bases). Germline V CDR1 and CDR2: SGHDN, FVKESK. CDR3 length equals 17 residues. Trimming cost V 0 bases and J 4 bases, with 16 bases left between them. The CDR3 here is CASSQESGGDFYNEQFF. CDR3 nucleotide sequence: TGTGCCAGCAGCCAAGAGTCCGGCGGGGATTTTTACAATGAGCAGTTCTTC.

This clonotype was recorded a few times. The J gene is TRBJ2-7, the V gene TRBV2, with D perhaps TRBD1 or TRBD2 (6 bases each). This CDR3 region has 13 residues. V lost 7 bases and J lost 3, with 13 bases in between. Per the germline V gene, CDR1 is SNHLY and CDR2 is FYNNEI. For the CDR3, the DNA is TGTGCCAGCACAGGACAGACTAGCTACGAGCAGTACTTC. This codes for CASTGQTSYEQYF.

The chain couples TRBV4-1 to TRBJ2-1; D is possibly TRBD1 or TRBD2 (5 bases each). Trimming took off 1 base at V and 7 bases at J, with 14 bases between the two ends. This CDR3 has 15 residues. The germline CDR1 and CDR2 sequences are MGHRA and YSYEKL. CDR3 sequence: CASSQVGGDRNEQFF. Written as DNA, the CDR3 is TGCGCCAGCAGCCAAGTTGGGGGAGATAGGAATGAGCAGTTCTTC.

The chain links TRBV5-8 to TRBJ2-2; 8 nucleotides agree with TRBD2. Trimming took 4 bases from V and 0 from J; bases not matched to a gene: 8. The V gene's germline CDR1 is SGHTS and CDR2 YDEGEE. The CDR3 spans 17 residues. CDR3 region: CASSPGLTSANTGELFF. In DNA form, the CDR3 reads TGTGCCAGCAGCCCCGGGTTGACTAGCGCGAACACCGGGGAGCTGTTTTTT.

V is TRBV11-2 and J is TRBJ2-7; D may be TRBD2 (6 bases). V gave up 5 bases and J gave up 2 bases, with 13 bases separating them. Germline V gene sequence: CDR1 SGHAT, CDR2 FQNNGV. The CDR3 totals 14 residues. Here the CDR3 DNA reads TGTGCCAGCAGCCAGGCGGGATACCCCTACGAGCAGTACTTC. Translation: CASSQAGYPYEQYF.

The sample holds many counts of this clonotype. V and J are TRBV27 and TRBJ2-1; D may correspond to TRBD1 or TRBD2 (7 bases each). Germline loops: CDR1 MNHEY, CDR2 SMNVEV (reference sequence). The V end lost 5 bases, the J end lost 10 bases, and 24 bases lay between the germline ends. There are 16 residues in the CDR3. This CDR3 reads CASSQNGGRGGMEQFF. DNA for the CDR3: TGTGCCAGCAGTCAAAATGGGGGCAGGGGGGGCATGGAGCAGTTCTTC.

The J gene is TRBJ1-3, the V gene TRBV20-1, with D perhaps TRBD1 (5 bases). Germline CDR1 and CDR2: DFQATT and SNEGSKA (reference sequence). Trimming shortened V by 0 bases and J by 2 bases, and 8 bases separated the two germline ends. This CDR3 contains 14 residues. The CDR3 protein is CSAREGRAGNTIYF. CDR3 DNA: TGCAGTGCTAGAGAGGGCAGGGCTGGAAACACCATATATTTT.

This clonotype was recorded a few times. J is TRBJ1-5 and V is TRBV5-5, with D maybe TRBD1 (6 bases). V lost 4 bases, J lost 9 bases, and 14 bases lay in between. From germline, CDR1 is SGHKS and CDR2 YYEKEE (reference sequence). CDR3 length equals 13 residues. The CDR3 is CASSEGGLGPQHF. CDR3 bases: TGTGCCAGCAGCGAGGGGGGGTTAGGGCCCCAGCATTTT.

The chain links TRBV6-1 to TRBJ2-3; no clear D gene. This CDR3 region has 13 residues. Per the germline V gene, CDR1 is MNHNS and CDR2 is SASEGT. V lost 8 bases to trimming and J lost 3 bases, with 12 bases between them. The CDR3 nucleotides read TGTGCCAGCGACAAGAAGGAGACAGATACGCAGTATTTT. Its protein is CASDKKETDTQYF.

A word on this clonotype: A junction boundary mismatches the germline segment, possibly from a read error. This chain links TRBV20-1 with TRBJ2-2; D remains unclear. Looked up from germline, CDR1 is DFQATT and CDR2 is SNEGSKA (reference sequence). This CDR3 has 16 residues. CDR3 residues: CCARFRAGANTGELFF. The CDR3 nucleotides read TGCTGTGCTAGATTTAGAGCAGGCGCGAACACCGGGGAGCTGTTTTTT.

This sequence joins TRBV5-1 and TRBJ2-3, with 7 bases matching TRBD1. CDR3 length: 17 amino acids. V shed 6 bases and J 1 base; nucleotides not matched to a gene: 14. The germline gives CDR1 SGHRS, CDR2 YFSETQ. The CDR3 is CASKGTKGRGRTDTQYF. The CDR3 DNA is TGCGCCAGCAAAGGAACCAAAGGAAGGGGGCGCACAGATACGCAGTATTTT.

This clonotype was seen a handful of times. The chain couples TRBV12-3 or TRBV12-4 to TRBJ1-1; perhaps TRBD1 as D (6 bases). This CDR3 region has 12 residues. Trimming removed 11 bases from V and 3 bases from J, with 13 bases in between. The DNA for the CDR3 is TGTGCCTCCAAAACAGGGTACACTGAAGCTTTCTTT. This translates into CASKTGYTEAFF.

This clonotype was picked up a small number of times. J is TRBJ2-1 and V is TRBV20-1, with D hard to call. Trimming left V 4 bases short and J 8 bases short, with 12 bases between. The CDR3 contains 12 residues. Germline CDR1 and CDR2: DFQATT and SNEGSKA (reference sequence). The CDR3: CSATPRLYEQFF. CDR3 coding DNA: TGCAGTGCTACCCCTCGGCTCTATGAGCAGTTCTTC.

The J gene is TRBJ1-1, the V gene TRBV5-1; 7 bases match TRBD1. CDR1 and CDR2 (germline): SGHRS, YFSETQ. V gave up 7 bases and J gave up 5 bases; unmatched junction bases: 11. The CDR3 length is 14 residues. The CDR3 nucleotides are TGCGCCAGCCGACGGGACACAGGGGTAACTGAAGCTTTCTTT. Translated: CASRRDTGVTEAFF.

The chain carries TRBV12-3 or TRBV12-4 and TRBJ2-5, with 8 bases aligning to TRBD2. V gave up 6 bases and J gave up 7 bases; unmatched junction bases: 13. This CDR3 has 15 residues. The CDR3 DNA sequence: TGTGCCAGCAGCTCTGGGTGGGCGGGAGGCATGACCCAGTACTTC. Amino acids: CASSSGWAGGMTQYF.

This clonotype occurred a few times. J is TRBJ1-1 and V is TRBV10-3; tentative D call: TRBD1 (6 bases). The CDR3 runs to 15 residues. Germline V lookup: CDR1 ENHRY, CDR2 SYGVKD. V was clipped by 9 bases and J by 0 bases, with 17 bases between them. CDR3 residues: CAMTSSAGVNTEAFF. CDR3 bases: TGTGCCATGACCTCGAGCGCAGGGGTGAACACTGAAGCTTTCTTT.

This chain links TRBV11-2 with TRBJ1-4; D is perhaps TRBD1 (6 bases). The germline V gene has CDR1 SGHAT and CDR2 FQNNGV. The germline V and J ends were trimmed by 5 bases and 0 bases, with 16 bases remaining between them. The CDR3 covers 17 residues. CDR3 loop: CASSPTRQAATNEKLFF. In DNA form, the CDR3 reads TGTGCCAGCAGCCCCACGCGACAGGCTGCAACTAATGAAAAACTGTTTTTT.

This clonotype was picked up a small number of times. The V gene is TRBV24-1, the J gene TRBJ2-2; D is possibly TRBD2 (5 bases). Germline assignment: CDR1 KGHDR and CDR2 SFDVKD. The CDR3 contains 15 residues. Trimming left V 3 bases short and J 2 bases short, with 9 bases between. CDR3 nucleotide sequence: TGTGCCACCAGTGATGCTAGCCGCAACACCGGGGAGCTGTTTTTT. This sequence encodes CATSDASRNTGELFF.

The V and J genes are TRBV20-1 and TRBJ2-4; 11 bases line up with TRBD2. The ends lost 5 bases at V and 5 bases at J; junction bases unmatched: 11. This CDR3 comprises 16 residues. In germline, CDR1 is DFQATT, CDR2 SNEGSKA (reference sequence). CDR3 in DNA: TGCAGTGCTCGACTGGGGACTAGCGGTGGGCAAAACATTCAGTACTTC. Amino acids: CSARLGTSGGQNIQYF.

This clonotype has a handful of counts. V gene TRBV12-3 or TRBV12-4 combines with J gene TRBJ2-1; TRBD2 matches 8 bases. The junction had 5 bases not matched to a gene; V was cut back by 4 bases and J by 0 bases. This CDR3 contains 16 residues. The CDR3 nucleotides read TGTGCCAGCAGTTCCTTAGCGGGGCCCTCCTACAATGAGCAGTTCTTC. Its translation: CASSSLAGPSYNEQFF.

This chain uses TRBV9 with TRBJ2-1; D gene unclear. The CDR3 runs to 14 residues. Germline-derived CDR1 and CDR2 are SGDLS and YYNGEE. V was cut by 0 bases and J by 10 bases, with 14 bases left in between. CDR3 in amino acids: CASSVGQSAREQFF. The CDR3 DNA follows: TGTGCCAGCAGCGTAGGCCAGTCGGCCCGAGAGCAGTTCTTC.

A few counts support this clonotype. V gene TRBV7-6 combines with J gene TRBJ2-7; D is possibly TRBD2 (6 bases). CDR1 is SGHVS, CDR2 FNYEAQ, per germline. The CDR3 is made up of 15 amino acids. Deletions cut 6 bases from V and 3 bases from J, with 18 bases between. CDR3 loop: CASRPGSGSYYEQYF. Here the CDR3 DNA reads TGTGCCAGCAGACCCGGCTCCGGGAGTTACTACGAGCAGTACTTC.

V is TRBV7-2 and J is TRBJ1-2, with unresolved D. Per the germline V gene, CDR1 is SGHTA and CDR2 is FQGNSA. This CDR3 contains 12 residues. The V gene lost 8 bases and the J gene lost 3 bases, with 10 bases spanning the gap. CDR3 loop: CASGTDYYGYTF. The CDR3 DNA reads TGTGCCAGCGGAACAGACTACTATGGCTACACCTTC. The full variable domain, with the rest looked up from reference TRBV7-2 and TRBJ1-2, is GAGVSQSPSNKVTEKGKDVELRCDPISGHTALYWYRQSLGQGLEFLIYFQGNSAPDKSGLPSDRFSAERTGGSVSTLTIQRTQQEDSAVYLCASGTDYYGYTFGSGTRLTVV.

The rearrangement uses TRBV5-1 and TRBJ2-1; D remains ambiguous. Trimming removed 4 bases from V and 0 bases from J, with 11 bases in between. The CDR3 extends over 15 amino acids. Per the germline V gene, CDR1 is SGHRS and CDR2 is YFSETQ. The CDR3 sequence: CASSPDHPSYNEQFF. The CDR3 coding sequence is TGCGCCAGCAGCCCGGACCATCCCTCCTACAATGAGCAGTTCTTC.

The V gene is TRBV30, the J gene TRBJ2-1; a weak D match, TRBD2 (5 bases). The CDR3 sequence is 14 residues long. CDR1 is GTSNPN, CDR2 SVGIG, per germline (reference sequence). V lost 2 bases and J lost 7, with 15 bases in between. CDR3: CAWSFPGRGNEQFF. The CDR3, as DNA: TGTGCCTGGAGTTTCCCCGGTCGAGGGAATGAGCAGTTCTTC.

This clonotype has a count of ten or more. The rearrangement links TRBV5-1 to TRBJ2-1; 8 bases are a match to TRBD2. This CDR3 spans 16 amino acids. The V and J ends lost 4 bases and 3 bases, in that order; junction bases with no gene match: 9. Germline CDR1 is SGHRS and CDR2 is YFSETQ. The CDR3 protein is CASSPQGLAGYNEQFF. The CDR3 nucleotides read TGCGCCAGCAGCCCTCAAGGGCTAGCGGGCTACAATGAGCAGTTCTTC.

The V gene is TRBV25-1, the J gene TRBJ2-3; 8 bases agree with TRBD1. CDR3 length: 17 amino acids. The V gene end was trimmed by 2 bases and the J gene end by 4 bases; junction bases not matched to a gene: 11. Germline V gives CDR1 MGHDK, CDR2 SYGVNS. Written as DNA, the CDR3 is TGTGCCAGCAGTGAAGCCTTGGGCAGGGGGCGTGCAGATACGCAGTATTTT. It codes for CASSEALGRGRADTQYF.